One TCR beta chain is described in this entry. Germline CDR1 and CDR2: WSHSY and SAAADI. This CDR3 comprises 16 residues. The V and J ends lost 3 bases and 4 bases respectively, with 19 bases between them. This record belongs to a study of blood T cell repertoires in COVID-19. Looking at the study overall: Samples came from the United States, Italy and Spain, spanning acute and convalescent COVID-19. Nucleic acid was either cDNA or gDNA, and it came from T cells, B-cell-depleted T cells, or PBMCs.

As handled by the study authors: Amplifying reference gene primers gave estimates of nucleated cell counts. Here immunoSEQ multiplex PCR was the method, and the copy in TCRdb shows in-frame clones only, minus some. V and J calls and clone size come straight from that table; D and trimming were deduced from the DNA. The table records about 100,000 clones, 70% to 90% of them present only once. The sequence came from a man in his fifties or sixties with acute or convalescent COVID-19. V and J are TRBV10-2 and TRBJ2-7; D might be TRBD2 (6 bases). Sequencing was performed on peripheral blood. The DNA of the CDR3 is TGCGCCAGCAGTGACCCAGCGGGCGGAGGGACGTACGAGCAGTACTTC. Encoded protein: CASSDPAGGGTYEQYF.